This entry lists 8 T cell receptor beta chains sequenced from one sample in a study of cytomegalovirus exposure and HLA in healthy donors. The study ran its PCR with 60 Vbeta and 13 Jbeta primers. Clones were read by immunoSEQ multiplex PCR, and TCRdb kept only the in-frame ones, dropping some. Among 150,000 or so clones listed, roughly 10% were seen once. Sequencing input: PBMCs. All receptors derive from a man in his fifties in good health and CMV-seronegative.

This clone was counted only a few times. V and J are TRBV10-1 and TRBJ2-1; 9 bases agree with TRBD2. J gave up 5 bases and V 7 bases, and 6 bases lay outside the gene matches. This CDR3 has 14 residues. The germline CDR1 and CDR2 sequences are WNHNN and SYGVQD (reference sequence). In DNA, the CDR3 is TGCGCCAGCATATACGGCGGGGGGGACAATGAGCAGTTCTTC. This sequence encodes CASIYGGGDNEQFF.

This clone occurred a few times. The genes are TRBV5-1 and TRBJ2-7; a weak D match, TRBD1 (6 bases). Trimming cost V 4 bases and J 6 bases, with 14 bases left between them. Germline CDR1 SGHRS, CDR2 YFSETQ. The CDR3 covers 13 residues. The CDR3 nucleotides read TGCGCCAGCAGCCTACAGGGATCGGGCGAGCAGTACTTC. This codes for CASSLQGSGEQYF.

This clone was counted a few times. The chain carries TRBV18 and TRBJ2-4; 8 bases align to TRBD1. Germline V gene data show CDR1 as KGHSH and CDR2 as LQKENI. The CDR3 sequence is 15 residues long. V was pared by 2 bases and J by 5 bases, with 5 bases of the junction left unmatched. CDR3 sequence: CASSPKDRVQNIQYF. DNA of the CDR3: TGTGCCAGCTCACCAAAGGACAGGGTCCAAAACATTCAGTACTTC.

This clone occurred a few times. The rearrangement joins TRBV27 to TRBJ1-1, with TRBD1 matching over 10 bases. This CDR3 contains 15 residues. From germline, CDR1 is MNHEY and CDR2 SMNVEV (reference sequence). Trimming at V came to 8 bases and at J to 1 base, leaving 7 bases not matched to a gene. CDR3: CASVGQGRGNTEAFF. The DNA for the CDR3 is TGTGCCAGCGTGGGACAGGGGAGAGGGAACACTGAAGCTTTCTTT.

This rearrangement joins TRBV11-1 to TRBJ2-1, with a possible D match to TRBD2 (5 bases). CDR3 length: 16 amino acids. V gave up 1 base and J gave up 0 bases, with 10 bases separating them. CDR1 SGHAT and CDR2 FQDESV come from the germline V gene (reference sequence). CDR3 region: CASSLENGNSYNEQFF. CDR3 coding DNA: TGTGCCAGCAGCTTAGAGAACGGGAACTCCTACAATGAGCAGTTCTTC.

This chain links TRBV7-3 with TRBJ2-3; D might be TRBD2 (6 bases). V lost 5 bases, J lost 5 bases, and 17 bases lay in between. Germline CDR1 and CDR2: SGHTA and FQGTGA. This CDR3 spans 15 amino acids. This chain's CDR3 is CASSRMDGGEDTQYF. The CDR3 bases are TGTGCCAGCAGCAGAATGGACGGAGGGGAAGATACGCAGTATTTT. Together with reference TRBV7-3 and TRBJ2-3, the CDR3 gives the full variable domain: GAGVSQTPSNKVTEKGKYVELRCDPISGHTALYWYRQSLGQGPEFLIYFQGTGAADDSGLPNDRFFAVRPEGSVSTLKIQRTERGDSAVYLCASSRMDGGEDTQYFGPGTRLTVL.

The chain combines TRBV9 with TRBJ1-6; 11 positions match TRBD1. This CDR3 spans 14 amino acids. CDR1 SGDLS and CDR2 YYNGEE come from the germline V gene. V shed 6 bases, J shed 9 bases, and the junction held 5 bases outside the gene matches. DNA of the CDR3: TGTGCCAGCACCTCCGGGACAGGGGGTTCACCCCTCCACTTT. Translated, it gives CASTSGTGGSPLHF.

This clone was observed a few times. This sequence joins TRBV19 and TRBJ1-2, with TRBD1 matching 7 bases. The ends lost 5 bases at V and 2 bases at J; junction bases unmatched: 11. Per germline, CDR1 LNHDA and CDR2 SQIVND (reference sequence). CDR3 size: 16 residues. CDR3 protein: CASSAARQGKNYGYTF. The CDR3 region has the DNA TGTGCCAGTAGTGCGGCCAGACAGGGAAAGAACTATGGCTACACCTTC. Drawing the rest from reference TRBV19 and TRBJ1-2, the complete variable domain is DGGITQSPKYLFRKEGQNVTLSCEQNLNHDAMYWYRQDPGQGLRLIYYSQIVNDFQKGDIAEGYSVSREKKESFPLTVTSAQKNPTAFYLCASSAARQGKNYGYTFGSGTRLTVV.